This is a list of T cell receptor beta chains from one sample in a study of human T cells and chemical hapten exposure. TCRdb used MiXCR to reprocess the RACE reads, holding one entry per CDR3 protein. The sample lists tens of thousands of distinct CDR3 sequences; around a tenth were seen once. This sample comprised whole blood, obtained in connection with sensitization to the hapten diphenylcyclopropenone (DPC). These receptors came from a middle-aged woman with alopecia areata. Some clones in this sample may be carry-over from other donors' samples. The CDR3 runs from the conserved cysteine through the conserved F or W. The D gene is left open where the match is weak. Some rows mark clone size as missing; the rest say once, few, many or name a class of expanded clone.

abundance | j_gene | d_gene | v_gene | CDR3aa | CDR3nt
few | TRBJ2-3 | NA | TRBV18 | CASSPPGSTDTQYF | TGTGCCAGCTCACCGCCAGGGAGCACAGATACGCAGTATTTT
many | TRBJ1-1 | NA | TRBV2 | CASGKGGRTEAFF | TGTGCCAGCGGAAAAGGGGGGAGGACTGAAGCTTTCTTT
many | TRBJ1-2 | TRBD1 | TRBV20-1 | CSAGGQASYGYTF | TGCAGTGCCGGGGGACAGGCGAGCTATGGCTACACCTTC
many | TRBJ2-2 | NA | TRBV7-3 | CASSLLDVRGIVGDTGELFF | TGTGCCAGCAGCTTATTAGACGTGCGAGGGATTGTGGGAGACACCGGGGAGCTGTTTTTT
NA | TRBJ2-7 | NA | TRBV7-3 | CASSLNGRTHHLTYEQYF | TGTGCCAGCAGCTTAAATGGCAGGACCCACCACCTCACCTACGAGCAGTACTTC
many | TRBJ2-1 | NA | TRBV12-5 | CASGYRDTEQFF | TGTGCTAGTGGTTACAGGGACACTGAGCAGTTCTTC
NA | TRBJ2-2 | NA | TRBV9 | CASSVALPGSGELFF | TGTGCCAGCAGCGTAGCTCTGCCGGGAAGCGGGGAGCTGTTTTTT
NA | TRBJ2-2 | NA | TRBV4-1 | CASSQDSGEEGELFF | TGCGCCAGCAGCCAAGACTCTGGGGAAGAGGGGGAGCTGTTTTTT
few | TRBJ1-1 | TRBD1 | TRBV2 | CASSEAKSKVLGDSTVGAFF | TGTGCCAGCAGTGAAGCGAAAAGCAAGGTATTGGGGGACAGCACCGTCGGAGCTTTCTTT
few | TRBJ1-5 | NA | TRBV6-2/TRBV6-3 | CASSQLRNQPQHF | TGTGCCAGCAGCCAACTTCGCAATCAGCCCCAGCATTTT
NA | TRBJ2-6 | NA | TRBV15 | CATSRGAGAGANVLTF | TGTGCCACCAGCAGAGGAGCAGGGGCTGGGGCCAACGTCCTGACTTTC
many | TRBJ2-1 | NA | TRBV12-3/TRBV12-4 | CASRVSSGLGGQFF | TGTGCCAGCAGGGTTTCCAGCGGTCTGGGAGGGCAGTTCTTC
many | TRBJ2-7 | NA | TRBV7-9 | CASSSGTSLEQYF | TGTGCCAGCAGTTCCGGGACCTCCCTCGAGCAGTACTTC
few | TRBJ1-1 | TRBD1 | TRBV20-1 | CSADRNTGGRTADTEAFF | TGCAGTGCTGATCGAAACACAGGGGGCCGCACTGCTGACACTGAAGCTTTCTTT
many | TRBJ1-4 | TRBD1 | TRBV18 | CASSRGQDEKLFF | TGTGCCAGCTCACGTGGACAGGATGAAAAACTGTTTTTT
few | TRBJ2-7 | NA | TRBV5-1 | CASSFGLEYEQYF | TGCGCCAGCAGCTTTGGACTCGAATACGAGCAGTACTTC
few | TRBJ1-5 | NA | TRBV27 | CASSRRGTQPQHF | TGTGCCAGCAGTCGTCGGGGAACCCAGCCCCAGCATTTT
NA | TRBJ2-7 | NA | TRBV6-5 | CASSRTLFGEQYF | TGTGCCAGCAGCCGCACCCTATTTGGCGAGCAGTACTTC
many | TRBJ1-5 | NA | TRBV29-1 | CSVLSGFPNQPQHF | TGCAGCGTCCTTTCAGGGTTCCCCAATCAGCCCCAGCATTTT
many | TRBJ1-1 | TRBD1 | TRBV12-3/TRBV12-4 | CASSFQGVTEAFF | TGTGCCAGCAGTTTCCAGGGGGTCACTGAAGCTTTCTTT
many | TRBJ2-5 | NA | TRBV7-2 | CASSPDRETQYF | TGTGCCAGCAGCCCGGACAGAGAGACCCAGTACTTC
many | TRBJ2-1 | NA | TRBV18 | CASSPLGNEQFF | TGTGCCAGCTCACCACTGGGGAATGAGCAGTTCTTC
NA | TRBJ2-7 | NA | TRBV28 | CASSRTVYEQYF | TGTGCCAGCTCGAGGACTGTCTACGAGCAGTACTTC
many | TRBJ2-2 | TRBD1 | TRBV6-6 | CASLRQGAASLAGELFF | TGTGCCAGCCTCAGGCAGGGGGCGGCTAGCTTGGCCGGGGAGCTGTTTTTT
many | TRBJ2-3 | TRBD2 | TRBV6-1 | CASSEANGGADTQYF | TGTGCCAGCAGTGAGGCGAACGGGGGGGCAGATACGCAGTATTTT
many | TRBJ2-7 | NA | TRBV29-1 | CSVDSEGTYEQYF | TGCAGCGTAGACAGCGAGGGGACCTACGAGCAGTACTTC
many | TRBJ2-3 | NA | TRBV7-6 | CASSLESGDTQYF | TGTGCCAGCAGCTTAGAGTCCGGAGATACGCAGTATTTT
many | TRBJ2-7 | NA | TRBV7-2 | CASTISGSSYEQYF | TGTGCCAGCACCATCTCAGGGAGCTCCTACGAGCAGTACTTC
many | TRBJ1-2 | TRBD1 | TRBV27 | CASSTGQGIYGYTF | TGTGCCAGCAGTACCGGACAGGGGATCTATGGCTACACCTTC
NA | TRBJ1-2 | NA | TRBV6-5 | CASSSEPAAGYTF | TGTGCCAGCAGTTCGGAACCGGCGGCTGGCTACACCTTC
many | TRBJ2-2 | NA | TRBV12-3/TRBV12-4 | CASSLVVRGNTGELFF | TGTGCCAGCAGTTTAGTAGTCAGGGGGAACACCGGGGAGCTGTTTTTT
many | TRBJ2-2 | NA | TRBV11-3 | CASSSPGSTGELFF | TGTGCCAGCAGCTCCCCAGGGTCCACCGGGGAGCTGTTTTTT
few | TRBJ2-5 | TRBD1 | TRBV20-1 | CSATKTGTQETQYF | TGCAGTGCAACAAAGACAGGGACCCAAGAGACCCAGTACTTC
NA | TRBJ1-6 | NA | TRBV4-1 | CASSQDPQTGHSPLHF | TGCGCCAGCAGCCAAGATCCCCAGACCGGGCATTCACCCCTCCACTTT
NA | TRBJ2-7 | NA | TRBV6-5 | CASSPRSGEQYF | TGTGCCAGCAGTCCACGTTCAGGCGAGCAGTACTTC
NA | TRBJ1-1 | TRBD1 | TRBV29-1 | CSVEKQGATEAFF | TGCAGCGTTGAAAAACAGGGGGCCACTGAAGCTTTCTTT
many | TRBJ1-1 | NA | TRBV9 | CASSFRQASEAFF | TGTGCCAGCAGCTTTAGGCAGGCGTCTGAAGCTTTCTTT
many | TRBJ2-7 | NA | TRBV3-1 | CASSQDGSPLTEQYF | TGTGCCAGCAGCCAAGACGGCAGCCCTCTTACCGAGCAGTACTTC
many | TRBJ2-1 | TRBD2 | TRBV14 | CASRTERGGKDEQFF | TGTGCCAGCCGCACTGAGCGGGGGGGCAAGGATGAGCAGTTCTTC
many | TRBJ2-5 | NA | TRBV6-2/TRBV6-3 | CASSTHSRETQYF | TGTGCCAGCAGTACCCACTCACGAGAGACCCAGTACTTC
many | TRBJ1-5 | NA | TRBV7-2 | CASSFSIGPQHF | TGTGCCAGCAGCTTCTCGATCGGGCCCCAGCATTTT
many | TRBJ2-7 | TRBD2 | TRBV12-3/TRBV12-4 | CASRPSGGPAYEQYF | TGTGCCAGCAGACCCAGCGGGGGACCCGCCTACGAGCAGTACTTC
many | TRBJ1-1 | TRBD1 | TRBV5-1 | CASSSTGVSNTEAFF | TGCGCCAGCAGCTCAACAGGGGTCTCGAACACTGAAGCTTTCTTT
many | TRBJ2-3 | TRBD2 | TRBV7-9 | CASSPRTSGGRTDTQYF | TGTGCCAGCAGCCCGAGGACTAGCGGGGGACGCACAGATACGCAGTATTTT
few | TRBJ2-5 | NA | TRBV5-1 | CASSLVATGKETQYF | TGCGCCAGCAGCTTGGTGGCTACGGGTAAAGAGACCCAGTACTTC
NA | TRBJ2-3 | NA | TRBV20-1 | CSAPITDTQYF | TGCAGTGCTCCAATCACAGATACGCAGTATTTT
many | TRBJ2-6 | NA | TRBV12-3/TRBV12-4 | CASSLVGPTRVSSGANVLTF | TGTGCCAGCAGTTTAGTAGGCCCGACTCGGGTCAGCTCTGGGGCCAACGTCCTGACTTTC
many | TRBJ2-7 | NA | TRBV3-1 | CASSQAYSRYEQYF | TGTGCCAGCAGCCAAGCGTATTCCAGATACGAGCAGTACTTC
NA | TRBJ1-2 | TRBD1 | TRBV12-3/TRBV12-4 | CASSTGQGYYGYTF | TGTGCCAGCAGTACGGGACAGGGGTACTATGGCTACACCTTC
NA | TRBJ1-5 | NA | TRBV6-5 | CASSRGGGQPQHF | TGTGCCAGCAGTAGGGGTGGAGGGCAGCCCCAGCATTTT
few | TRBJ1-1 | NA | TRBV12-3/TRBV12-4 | CASSSQGHMNTEAFF | TGTGCCAGCAGTTCACAGGGTCATATGAACACTGAAGCTTTCTTT
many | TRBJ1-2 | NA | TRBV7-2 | CASSPGGSPSNYGYTF | TGTGCCAGCAGCCCTGGGGGCAGCCCATCTAACTATGGCTACACCTTC
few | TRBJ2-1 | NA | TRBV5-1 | CASNRAADEQFF | TGCGCCAGCAACCGGGCCGCAGACGAGCAGTTCTTC